This TCR beta chain came from a study of control samples from healthy donors and cancer patients. The method was immunoSEQ multiplex PCR; TCRdb's version includes in-frame clones alone and lacks a portion of them. The table includes 150,000 to 200,000 clones, around 88% detected once. The CDR3 runs 14 residues. Trimming took 1 base from V and 4 from J, leaving 10 bases between them. The germline CDR1 and CDR2 sequences are MGHDK and SYGVNS. The chain has TRBV25-1 and TRBJ1-1, with D tentatively TRBD1 (5 bases). The source of this sequence is a woman aged 30 to 39 in good health. The sequencing input was blood. CDR3 bases: TGTGCCAGCAGTGAATTGGGGGTGGGCACTGAAGCTTTCTTT. This translates into CASSELGVGTEAFF.